Listed below are T cell receptor beta chains from one sample, sequenced in a study of blood T cell repertoires in COVID-19. Profiled with immunoSEQ multiplex PCR; TCRdb holds only in-frame clones, not every one. The sample has under 85,000 clones, around four fifths seen once. The sequenced material came from peripheral blood. The receptors were gathered from a human donor in a cohort sampled during active COVID-19. Each CDR3 is given with its conserved first and last residue. D genes are given only for firm matches. Clone size is not always given. Where it is, it says once, few, many or a class for expanded clones.

j_gene	abundance	d_gene	v_gene	CDR3nt	CDR3aa
TRBJ2-2	NA	NA	TRBV19	TGTGCCAGCACACCTTGGGGGAGGAGGAACACCGGGGAGCTGTTTTTT	CASTPWGRRNTGELFF
TRBJ2-5	NA	TRBD2	TRBV5-1	TGCGCCAGCAGCTTGGGGGGGACTAGCCAAGAGACCCAGTACTTC	CASSLGGTSQETQYF
TRBJ1-2	once	NA	TRBV28	TGTGCCAGCAGTTTAGACGGGTATGGCTACACCTTC	CASSLDGYGYTF
TRBJ1-4	NA	NA	TRBV28	TGTGCCAGCAGACCTACCCTGGTGGAAAAACTGTTTTTT	CASRPTLVEKLFF
TRBJ2-3	NA	TRBD2	TRBV7-2	TGTGCCAGCAGCTTAGTAGCGGGGGGACGGGATACGCAGTATTTT	CASSLVAGGRDTQYF
TRBJ2-5	NA	TRBD1	TRBV6-5	TGTGCCAGCACCAGGACAGGGGGCCTTGAGACCCAGTACTTC	CASTRTGGLETQYF
TRBJ2-3	NA	TRBD2	TRBV6-4	TGTGCCAGCAGTGCGACTAGCGGGGGCACAGATACGCAGTATTTT	CASSATSGGTDTQYF
TRBJ1-5	NA	TRBD1	TRBV3-1/TRBV3-2	TGTGCCAGCAGCTCCAGACAGGGTAATCAGCCCCAGCATTTT	CASSSRQGNQPQHF
TRBJ2-5	NA	NA	TRBV13	TGTGCCAGCAGCCCCTTCGGTCCCGGGGAGACCCAGTACTTC	CASSPFGPGETQYF
TRBJ2-7	few	NA	TRBV21-1	TGTGCCAGCAGCAAAGAGGCGGTCAGCTTC	CASSKEAVSF
TRBJ1-2	NA	NA	TRBV6-5	TGTGCCAGCAGTTGGTCCTGGGGAGCGGACTATGGCTACACCTTC	CASSWSWGADYGYTF
TRBJ1-2	NA	NA	TRBV5-4	TGTGCCAGCAGCTTGAGTCAGACTTCGGGTGGCTACACCTTC	CASSLSQTSGGYTF
TRBJ1-2	NA	TRBD1	TRBV11-2	TGTGCCAGCAGCCTGGGACAGGGACTCTATGGCTACACCTTC	CASSLGQGLYGYTF
TRBJ2-7	few	TRBD2	TRBV7-6	TGTGCCAGCAGCTTAACTGCGGGACTAGCGGGGGGACCTCCCGGTTCCGGGCAGTACTTC	CASSLTAGLAGGPPGSGQYF
TRBJ1-1	NA	NA	TRBV6-2/TRBV6-3	TGTGCCAGCAGTTATACTCGGGTGAACACTGAAGCTTTCTTT	CASSYTRVNTEAFF
TRBJ2-7	once	NA	TRBV6-4	TGTGCCACATACAGGTCGGGCGAGCAGTACTTC	CATYRSGEQYF
TRBJ1-1	NA	NA	TRBV19	TGTGCCGCTGGGGGGGCAGGGCCCACTGAAGCTTTCTTT	CAAGGAGPTEAFF
TRBJ2-7	NA	NA	TRBV9	TGTGCCAGCAGCGTTAGTGGGGACACCTACTCCTACGAGCAGTACTTC	CASSVSGDTYSYEQYF
TRBJ1-3	NA	NA	TRBV6-5	TGTGCCAGCACCGAACGTGGGGGGTCTGGAAACACCATATATTTT	CASTERGGSGNTIYF
TRBJ2-7	NA	NA	TRBV7-9	TGTGCCAGCAGGGGCCGCACAGAGAGTGTGCAGTACTTC	CASRGRTESVQYF
TRBJ1-3	once	NA	TRBV9	TGTGCCAGCAGCGTCGGGGGGAGTAAGGGCCGAAACACCATATATTTT	CASSVGGSKGRNTIYF
TRBJ2-1	NA	NA	TRBV5-1	TGCGCCAGCAGCTTGGGTCGGAGCCACAATGAGCAGTTCTTC	CASSLGRSHNEQFF
TRBJ2-7	few	NA	TRBV7-9	TGTGCCAGCAGCTTGGCGGGGGCCCATAGAGAGCAGTACTTC	CASSLAGAHREQYF
TRBJ2-1	NA	NA	TRBV19	TGTGCCAGTAGTATAGATAACAATGAGCAGTTCTTC	CASSIDNNEQFF
TRBJ2-5	NA	NA	TRBV11-3	TGTGCCAGCAGCTTAGGGGGGGGCCCGGGCCAGTACTTC	CASSLGGGPGQYF
TRBJ1-2	NA	TRBD1	TRBV15	TGTGCCACCAGCCCGGACAGGGGTCATGGCTACACCTTC	CATSPDRGHGYTF
TRBJ2-7	NA	TRBD2	TRBV11-3	TGTGCCAGCAGCTTAGCCCGGCGGGGGTACGAGCAGTACTTC	CASSLARRGYEQYF
TRBJ2-7	NA	TRBD2	TRBV9	TGTGCCAGCAGCGTCCCCCCCCCGGGGGGGTTTTACGAGCAGTACTTC	CASSVPPPGGFYEQYF
TRBJ1-4	NA	NA	TRBV5-1	TGCGCCAGCAGCTTGGGTGGGCCTAATGAAAAACTGTTTTTT	CASSLGGPNEKLFF
TRBJ1-1	few	NA	TRBV4-2	TGTGCCAGCAGCCAAGACGGGGGGAGGACTGAAGCTTTCTTT	CASSQDGGRTEAFF
TRBJ2-2	NA	NA	TRBV7-9	TGTGCCAGCAGCTTATTCACTGGGCCATATGACGGGGAGCTGTTTTTT	CASSLFTGPYDGELFF
TRBJ1-3	NA	NA	TRBV7-9	TGTGCCAGCAGCTTAGTTATTGGAAACACCATATATTTT	CASSLVIGNTIYF
TRBJ2-4	NA	NA	TRBV3-1/TRBV3-2	TGTGCCAGCAGCCTCAGCGGGTCGGCCAAAAACATTCAGTACTTC	CASSLSGSAKNIQYF
TRBJ1-1	NA	NA	TRBV5-6	TGTGCCAGCACCCTGATGGGGCTTACTAACACTGAAGCTTTCTTT	CASTLMGLTNTEAFF
TRBJ2-7	NA	TRBD1	TRBV6-5	TGTGCCAGCAGTTACTCGTTGGACAGGGGATCCTACGAGCAGTACTTC	CASSYSLDRGSYEQYF